These T cell receptor beta chains were read from a single sample in a study of regulatory T cells in long-lasting Graves disease. TCRdb itself ran the multiplex PCR reads through MiXCR, one entry per CDR3 protein. The sample records around 500,000 distinct CDR3 sequences, 12% being singletons. These same records also appear under a second study, on T cells in Graves' hyperthyroidism and ophthalmopathy.

The sequencing here drew on peripheral blood mononuclear cells (PBMCs), taken at new diagnosis, from a patient treated with antithyroid drugs. The receptor source for this set is a woman aged 25-40 years with Graves disease. Each CDR3 is given without its conserved first and last residue. Fields, in order: V gene, J gene, clone size, CDR3 protein. Clone size is shown for a subset of rows, as once, few, many or a class of expanded clone.

v_gene: TRBV20-1; j_gene: TRBJ2-5; abundance: many; CDR3aa: SAILEGTQETQY
v_gene: TRBV30; j_gene: TRBJ2-7; abundance: .; CDR3aa: AWTRGISYEQY
v_gene: TRBV20-1; j_gene: TRBJ2-1; abundance: many; CDR3aa: SASGGIGFSYNEQF
v_gene: TRBV7-9; j_gene: TRBJ2-1; abundance: few; CDR3aa: ASGMRVGGNEQF
v_gene: TRBV6-1; j_gene: TRBJ2-5; abundance: .; CDR3aa: ASRGTASQETQY
v_gene: TRBV30; j_gene: TRBJ2-5; abundance: many; CDR3aa: AWSNLAGGKTQY
v_gene: TRBV6-1; j_gene: TRBJ2-1; abundance: many; CDR3aa: ASTQTGIAYNEQF
v_gene: TRBV6-1; j_gene: TRBJ1-5; abundance: many; CDR3aa: ASSDDNSLNNQPQH
v_gene: TRBV24-1; j_gene: TRBJ2-3; abundance: .; CDR3aa: ATSDRGDTQY
v_gene: TRBV19; j_gene: TRBJ1-2; abundance: many; CDR3aa: ASSIDRDTNYGYT
v_gene: TRBV11-1; j_gene: TRBJ2-2; abundance: many; CDR3aa: ASRLTSGANTGELF
v_gene: TRBV19; j_gene: TRBJ2-3; abundance: .; CDR3aa: ASSITRYSGRAGDTQY
v_gene: TRBV6-9; j_gene: TRBJ2-5; abundance: many; CDR3aa: ASSYSNRAETQY
v_gene: TRBV5-1; j_gene: TRBJ2-5; abundance: few; CDR3aa: ASSLRPLAGEETQY
v_gene: TRBV28; j_gene: TRBJ2-7; abundance: few; CDR3aa: ASSLGTGISSYEQY
v_gene: TRBV15; j_gene: TRBJ2-2; abundance: many; CDR3aa: ATSRVANTGELF
v_gene: TRBV20-1; j_gene: TRBJ2-1; abundance: many; CDR3aa: SARDGEPYNEQF
v_gene: TRBV28; j_gene: TRBJ2-5; abundance: many; CDR3aa: ASSLLLNEETQY
v_gene: TRBV2; j_gene: TRBJ2-6; abundance: many; CDR3aa: ATRGFGANVLT
v_gene: TRBV25-1; j_gene: TRBJ2-4; abundance: .; CDR3aa: ASRLESERSRDAKNIQY
v_gene: TRBV5-4; j_gene: TRBJ1-2; abundance: many; CDR3aa: ASSFLGGPYGYT
v_gene: TRBV25-1; j_gene: TRBJ1-1; abundance: .; CDR3aa: ASSGQGWTEAF
v_gene: TRBV7-2; j_gene: TRBJ2-3; abundance: many; CDR3aa: ASSASGRGDTQY
v_gene: TRBV3-1; j_gene: TRBJ2-1; abundance: many; CDR3aa: ASSSEGSGINEQF
v_gene: TRBV20-1; j_gene: TRBJ2-1; abundance: many; CDR3aa: SARDVGSYNEQF
v_gene: TRBV30; j_gene: TRBJ2-3; abundance: many; CDR3aa: AWNRGGTDTQY
v_gene: TRBV10-2; j_gene: TRBJ2-1; abundance: few; CDR3aa: ASRRGQVSSYNEQF
v_gene: TRBV29-1; j_gene: TRBJ1-1; abundance: many; CDR3aa: SVSPLSSNTEAF
v_gene: TRBV30; j_gene: .; abundance: .; CDR3aa: AWSEGPQKAETQY
v_gene: TRBV11-1; j_gene: TRBJ2-5; abundance: many; CDR3aa: ASSLRDPDQETQY
v_gene: TRBV28; j_gene: TRBJ2-1; abundance: many; CDR3aa: ASSSAGTEKYNEQF
v_gene: TRBV7-2; j_gene: TRBJ1-2; abundance: once; CDR3aa: ASSLRVYRTGALYGYT
v_gene: TRBV4-2; j_gene: TRBJ2-7; abundance: many; CDR3aa: ASSQETSGASSYEQY
v_gene: TRBV9; j_gene: TRBJ2-3; abundance: many; CDR3aa: ASSVGPTDTQY
v_gene: TRBV11-3; j_gene: TRBJ1-4; abundance: many; CDR3aa: ASSLGLETNEKLF
v_gene: TRBV20-1; j_gene: TRBJ1-1; abundance: many; CDR3aa: SAVGQGRMNTEAF
v_gene: TRBV11-2; j_gene: TRBJ2-5; abundance: many; CDR3aa: ASSLGLETQY
v_gene: TRBV4-3; j_gene: TRBJ1-6; abundance: few; CDR3aa: ASSQDPLSGPLH
v_gene: TRBV11-1; j_gene: TRBJ2-1; abundance: many; CDR3aa: ASSLGWGRLDEQF
v_gene: TRBV3-1; j_gene: TRBJ2-7; abundance: .; CDR3aa: ASPTSGYTYEQY
v_gene: TRBV11-2; j_gene: TRBJ1-2; abundance: many; CDR3aa: ASSLDRGGVGYT
v_gene: TRBV9; j_gene: TRBJ2-1; abundance: few; CDR3aa: ASSAQVNSYNEQF
v_gene: TRBV30; j_gene: TRBJ2-1; abundance: many; CDR3aa: AGRQDSSYNEQF
v_gene: TRBV28; j_gene: TRBJ2-1; abundance: many; CDR3aa: ASSLYSGHNEQF
v_gene: TRBV7-2; j_gene: TRBJ1-2; abundance: few; CDR3aa: ASSHSGGTGYGYT
v_gene: TRBV2; j_gene: TRBJ2-1; abundance: many; CDR3aa: ASRGTLYSREQF
v_gene: TRBV28; j_gene: TRBJ1-2; abundance: many; CDR3aa: ASRKQTGVGGYT
v_gene: TRBV6-1; j_gene: TRBJ2-5; abundance: many; CDR3aa: ASSGLAGEQETQY
v_gene: TRBV19; j_gene: TRBJ2-1; abundance: many; CDR3aa: ASRREGRNNEQF
v_gene: TRBV10-1; j_gene: TRBJ2-6; abundance: few; CDR3aa: ASSEGSGVGANVLT
v_gene: TRBV11-1; j_gene: TRBJ2-3; abundance: many; CDR3aa: ASRSSPGGLTDTQY
v_gene: TRBV27; j_gene: TRBJ2-1; abundance: many; CDR3aa: ASSLSGGSYYNEQF
v_gene: TRBV30; j_gene: TRBJ2-7; abundance: many; CDR3aa: AWSQLLMGEQY
v_gene: TRBV5-1; j_gene: TRBJ1-6; abundance: many; CDR3aa: ASSYTLQGSSYNSPLH
v_gene: TRBV10-3; j_gene: TRBJ1-1; abundance: many; CDR3aa: AISEHGTEAF
v_gene: TRBV6-1; j_gene: TRBJ2-7; abundance: few; CDR3aa: ASKLSGQISTEQY
v_gene: TRBV5-6; j_gene: TRBJ2-1; abundance: many; CDR3aa: ASSLGQTILTPGWF
v_gene: TRBV12-3/TRBV12-4; j_gene: TRBJ2-1; abundance: many; CDR3aa: ASSYAGTKQF
v_gene: TRBV12-3/TRBV12-4; j_gene: TRBJ1-5; abundance: many; CDR3aa: ASSRRTDQPQH
v_gene: TRBV5-1; j_gene: TRBJ2-6; abundance: .; CDR3aa: ASSSQGWGVSEANVLT